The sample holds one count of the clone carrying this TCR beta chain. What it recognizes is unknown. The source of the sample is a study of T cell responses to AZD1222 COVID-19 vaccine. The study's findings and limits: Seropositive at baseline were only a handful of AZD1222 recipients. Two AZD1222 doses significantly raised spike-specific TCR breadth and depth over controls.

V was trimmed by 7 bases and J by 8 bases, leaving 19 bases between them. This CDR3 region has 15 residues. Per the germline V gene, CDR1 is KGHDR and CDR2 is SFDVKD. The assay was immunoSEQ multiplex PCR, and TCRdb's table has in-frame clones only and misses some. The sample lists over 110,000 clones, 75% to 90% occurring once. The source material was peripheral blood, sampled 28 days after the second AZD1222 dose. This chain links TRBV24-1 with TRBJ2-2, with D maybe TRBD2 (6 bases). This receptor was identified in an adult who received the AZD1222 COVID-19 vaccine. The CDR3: CATSPEGARRGELFF. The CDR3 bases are TGTGCCACCAGCCCGGAGGGTGCGAGGAGGGGGGAGCTGTTTTTT.